The present entry profiles one T cell receptor beta chain with its context. At one end, the junction sequence differs from germline, possibly due to a read error. This record belongs to a study of blood T cell repertoires in COVID-19. For the study at large: Samples representing acute and convalescent COVID-19 were sourced from the United States, Italy and Spain.

Study processing details: Researchers report that nucleated cell counts were estimated from reference gene primer amplification. The protocol was immunoSEQ multiplex PCR, while the TCRdb copy is restricted to in-frame clones and leaves out a portion. The V and J calls and clone size were taken over from that table, and D and trimming were inferred from the DNA. The profile covers approximately 300,000 clones, with about 88% appearing a single time and 2% to 3% taken by the ten largest. The origin of this receptor is a man between 60 and 75 years old who had recovered from COVID-19. The sequencing sample was made of PBMCs or T cells enriched from blood (not recorded which).

CDR3 protein: CASRSFGGALINLF. CDR3 nucleotide sequence: TGTGCCAGCAGGTCCTTTGGGGGGGCGTTAATTAATCTCTTT. The chain uses TRBV5-4 and TRBJ1-1; D might be TRBD1 (6 bases). The CDR3 has 14 residues. Germline V CDR1 and CDR2: SGHNT, YYREEE (reference sequence).